This TCR beta chain stems from a study of blood T cell repertoires in COVID-19. V was pared by 1 base and J by 7 bases, with 10 bases of the junction left unmatched. The CDR3 covers 17 residues. The V gene's germline CDR1 is MGHRA and CDR2 YSYEKL. Original methodology: Reference gene primers were amplified, and this amplification served to estimate nucleated cell counts. Produced via immunoSEQ multiplex PCR; TCRdb's table is partial and in-frame only. That table is the source of V, J and clone size, and D and trimming were worked out from the DNA. The sample includes about 160,000 clones, 80% to 95% of them seen just once.

This TCR came from a man under 40 with COVID-19, enrolled during active disease. Sequencing was carried out using peripheral blood. The gene calls are TRBV4-1 and TRBJ1-4, with TRBD1 identical over 9 bases. CDR3 sequence: CASSQGPPRGQGEKLFF. The CDR3 region has the DNA TGCGCCAGCAGCCAAGGACCCCCGCGGGGACAGGGTGAAAAACTGTTTTTT.